This T cell receptor beta chain appears in the sequencing data of a study of blood T cell repertoires in COVID-19. Study overall: Sources were T cells, B-cell-depleted T cells, or PBMCs; the material itself was cDNA or gDNA.

Repertoires were generated with immunoSEQ multiplex PCR, while TCRdb's copy carries only in-frame clones and drops some. The sample contains more than 95,000 clones, about 83% of which appear only once. From germline, CDR1 is SEHNR and CDR2 FQNEAQ (reference sequence). The V end lost 1 base, the J end lost 0 bases, and 13 bases lay between the germline ends. The CDR3 is 17 residues long. The V and J genes are TRBV7-9 and TRBJ1-3; no clear D. Sequencing input: peripheral blood. This clonotype was obtained from a human donor in a cohort sampled during active COVID-19. The CDR3 DNA is TGTGCCAGCAGCTTAGTCCGGACTTTTCGCTCTGGAAACACCATATATTTT. Residues: CASSLVRTFRSGNTIYF.